The source of this T cell receptor (beta chain) is a study of beta chain features in type 1 diabetes. The entirety of the isolated RNA underwent reverse transcription, so expressed TCRB transcripts were sequenced. Using immunoSEQ multiplex PCR, the repertoire was profiled, and TCRdb retains in-frame clones only, with some absent. The sample has 200,000 to 300,000 clones, around 21% seen once. V gave up 2 bases and J gave up 0 bases; unmatched junction bases: 6. Germline V lookup: CDR1 MDHEN, CDR2 SYDVKM. CDR3 length equals 16 residues. The sample holds a few counts of this clone. Its antigen is currently unknown. Whole-study findings and limits: People with Type 1 diabetes carried modestly yet significantly shorter TCRB CDR3s in all four CD4+ subsets.

J is TRBJ2-7 and V is TRBV28, with 8 bases fitting TRBD2. The specimen was naive CD4+ T cells from blood. This sequence originates from a woman aged 40 to 49 with type 1 diabetes. Here the CDR3 reads CASSLPGLVGSYEQYF. CDR3 DNA: TGTGCCAGCAGTTTACCGGGACTAGTGGGCTCCTACGAGCAGTACTTC.